The sequence of this TCR beta chain was determined in a study of T cell changes during pregnancy in multiple sclerosis. Only in-frame clones appear in the TCRdb table, and some are missing; sequencing was by immunoSEQ multiplex PCR. The sample includes under 35,000 clones, about 90% of them seen just once. V dropped 3 bases and J dropped 4 bases, with 15 bases sitting between them. Germline lookup yields CDR1 GTSNPN and CDR2 SVGIG (reference sequence). This CDR3 comprises 14 residues. The material sequenced was CD4+ T cells from peripheral blood mononuclear cells, taken in the third trimester of pregnancy. The TCR comes from a female donor in good health, enrolled as a control in a pregnancy study. This chain connects TRBV30 to TRBJ1-2; the D is unclear. CDR3 bases: TGTGCCTGGAGCGTAGCGGGAATGGCCTATGGCTACACCTTC. Encoded protein: CAWSVAGMAYGYTF.